This TCR beta chain stems from a study of human T cells and chemical hapten exposure. In its sample, this clonotype was seen many times. V lost 8 bases and J lost 2; bases outside the gene matches: 5. The CDR3 sequence is 13 residues long. Noted time point: patch test 3, about 24 weeks after DPC sensitization. The treatment denotes: therapeutic diphenylcyclopropenone sensitization with weekly scalp DPC. Those who donated were patients with alopecia, 18 to 70 years of age, and suitable for DPC. TCRdb called the RACE reads again in MiXCR, with one record for every CDR3 protein. Of 55,000 to 80,000 distinct CDR3 sequences in the sample, about 10% were seen once.

This sequence joins TRBV12-3 or TRBV12-4 and TRBJ2-5, with TRBD1 matching 7 bases. The sequences come from whole blood, collected in connection with sensitization to the hapten diphenylcyclopropenone (DPC). This receptor was obtained from a woman aged 25 to 39 with alopecia areata. Some clones in this sample may be carry-over from other donors' samples. The CDR3 is CASSAGGQETQYF. In DNA form, the CDR3 reads TGTGCCAGCTCCGCAGGGGGACAAGAGACCCAGTACTTC.